The T cell receptor beta chain described here comes from a study of blood T cells in healthy people across ages. Through a sample-barcoded 5' primer and a J-beta primer mix, a second PCR was run for roughly 6 to 12 cycles. TCRdb re-called the 5' RACE reads through MiXCR, storing one row per CDR3 protein. This sample has around 2 million distinct CDR3 sequences, with 35% to 50% found just once. In this sample, this clonotype turned up once. The germline CDR1 and CDR2 sequences are MNHNY and SVGAGI (reference sequence). Deletions cut 5 bases from V and 1 base from J, with 15 bases between. The CDR3 contains 16 residues.

Sequenced sample: blood. V is TRBV6-6 and J is TRBJ2-1, with D hard to call. This TCR was sampled from a human donor in good health. The CDR3 is CASSAKVLSSYNEQFF. CDR3 nucleotides: TGTGCCAGCAGTGCCAAGGTTCTGAGTTCCTACAATGAGCAGTTCTTC.